This T cell receptor (beta chain) stems from a study of blood T cell repertoires in COVID-19. Whole-study context: The study drew acute and convalescent COVID-19 samples from the United States, Italy and Spain. PBMCs, B-cell-depleted T cells, or T cells were the source of the cDNA or gDNA that made up the material.

In the original workflow: Counts of nucleated cells, estimated from reference gene primer amplification, were obtained. TCRdb's copy holds only in-frame clones and misses some; the assay was immunoSEQ multiplex PCR. V and J calls and clone size follow that table, whereas D and trimming were derived from the DNA. The data show about 320,000 clones, with approximately 85% seen just once and around 7.8% held by the top ten. Trimming stripped 6 bases from V and 7 bases from J, with 19 bases between. Germline V CDR1 and CDR2: LNHDA, SQIVND (reference sequence). This CDR3 region has 16 residues. The receptor's source is a human donor in a cohort sampled during active COVID-19. Sequenced sample: peripheral blood. The chain carries TRBV19 and TRBJ1-6, with a tentative D call TRBD1 (6 bases). The CDR3 here is CASSNIPGQKNSPLHF. CDR3 nucleotide sequence: TGTGCCAGTAGCAATATTCCGGGACAAAAGAATTCACCCCTCCACTTT. Together with reference TRBV19 and TRBJ1-6, the CDR3 gives the full variable domain: DGGITQSPKYLFRKEGQNVTLSCEQNLNHDAMYWYRQDPGQGLRLIYYSQIVNDFQKGDIAEGYSVSREKKESFPLTVTSAQKNPTAFYLCASSNIPGQKNSPLHFGNGTRLTVT.